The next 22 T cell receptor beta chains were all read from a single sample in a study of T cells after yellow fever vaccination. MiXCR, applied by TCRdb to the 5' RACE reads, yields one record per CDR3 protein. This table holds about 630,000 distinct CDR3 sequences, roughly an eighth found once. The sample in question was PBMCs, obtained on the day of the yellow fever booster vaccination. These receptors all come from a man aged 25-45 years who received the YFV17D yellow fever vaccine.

CDR3 amino acids: CASSSSAKTGVEQFF. As DNA, the CDR3 is TGTGCCAGCAGCTCCAGTGCGAAAACAGGGGTTGAGCAGTTCTTC. The chain uses TRBV11-2 and TRBJ2-1, with TRBD1 matching 7 bases. V gave up 4 bases and J gave up 9 bases; unmatched junction bases: 12. Germline V gene lookup returns CDR1 SGHAT and CDR2 FQNNGV. The CDR3 is made up of 15 amino acids.

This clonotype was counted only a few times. The CDR3 here is CASNLAGEDGELFF. The DNA of the CDR3 is TGTGCCAGCAATCTAGCGGGAGAGGACGGGGAGCTGTTTTTT. The chain links TRBV6-1 to TRBJ2-2; 10 bases agree with TRBD2. CDR1 and CDR2 (germline): MNHNS, SASEGT. CDR3 size: 14 residues. Unmatched junction bases numbered 6, after V lost 7 bases and J lost 7 bases.

For the CDR3, the DNA is TGCAGTGCTAGGGATACAGATAACTATGGCTACACCTTC. It encodes CSARDTDNYGYTF. The chain uses TRBV20-1 and TRBJ1-2; D unresolved. CDR3 length: 13 amino acids. The V gene lost 3 bases and the J gene lost 1 base, with 9 bases spanning the gap. Germline CDR1 DFQATT, CDR2 SNEGSKA (reference sequence).

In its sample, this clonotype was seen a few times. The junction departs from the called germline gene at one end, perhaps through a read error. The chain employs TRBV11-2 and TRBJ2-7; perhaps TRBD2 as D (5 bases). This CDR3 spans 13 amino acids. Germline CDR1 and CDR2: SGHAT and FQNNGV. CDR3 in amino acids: CAGSFNRPGEQYF. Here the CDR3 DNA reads TGTGCCGGCAGCTTTAACCGCCCGGGGGAGCAGTACTTC.

The CDR3 is CASSAGVRAEAFF. DNA of the CDR3: TGTGCCAGCAGCGCAGGGGTTCGCGCTGAAGCTTTCTTT. This rearrangement joins TRBV5-5 to TRBJ1-1; tentative D call: TRBD1 (6 bases). Trimming shortened V by 4 bases and J by 6 bases, and 13 bases separated the two germline ends. Germline loops: CDR1 SGHKS, CDR2 YYEKEE (reference sequence). The CDR3 has 13 amino acids.

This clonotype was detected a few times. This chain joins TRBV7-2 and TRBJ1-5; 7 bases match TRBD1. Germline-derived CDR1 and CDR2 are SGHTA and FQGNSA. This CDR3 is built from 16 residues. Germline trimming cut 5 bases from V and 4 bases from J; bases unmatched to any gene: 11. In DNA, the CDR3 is TGTGCCAGCAGCCATTGGTCGGGACAGCCGAATCAGCCCCAGCATTTT. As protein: CASSHWSGQPNQPQHF.

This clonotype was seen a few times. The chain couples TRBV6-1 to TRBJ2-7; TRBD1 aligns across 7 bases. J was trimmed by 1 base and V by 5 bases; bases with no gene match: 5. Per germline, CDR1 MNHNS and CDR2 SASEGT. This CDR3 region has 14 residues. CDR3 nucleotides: TGTGCCAGCAGTACGGACAGGAATTCCTACGAGCAGTACTTC. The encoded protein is CASSTDRNSYEQYF.

CDR3 bases: TGTGCCAGCACGGGATATAGCGGGACAGGGGATACGCAGTATTTT. It encodes CASTGYSGTGDTQYF. This chain links TRBV5-5 with TRBJ2-3, with a possible D match to TRBD1 (9 bases). Germline CDR1 and CDR2: SGHKS and YYEKEE (reference sequence). The CDR3 is 15 residues long. The V end lost 6 bases, the J end lost 6 bases, and 20 bases lay between the germline ends.

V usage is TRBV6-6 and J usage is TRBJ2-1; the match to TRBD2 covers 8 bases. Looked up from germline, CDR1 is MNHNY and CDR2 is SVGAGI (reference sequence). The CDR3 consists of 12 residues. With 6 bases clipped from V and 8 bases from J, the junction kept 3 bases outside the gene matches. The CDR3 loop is CASRQTSDEQFF. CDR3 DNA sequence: TGTGCCAGCAGACAGACTAGCGATGAGCAGTTCTTC.

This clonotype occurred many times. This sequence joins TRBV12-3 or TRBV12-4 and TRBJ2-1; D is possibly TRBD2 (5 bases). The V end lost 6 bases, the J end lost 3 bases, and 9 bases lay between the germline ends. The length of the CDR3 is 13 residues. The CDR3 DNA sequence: TGTGCCAGCAGCGGTAGCGTCTACAATGAGCAGTTCTTC. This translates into CASSGSVYNEQFF.

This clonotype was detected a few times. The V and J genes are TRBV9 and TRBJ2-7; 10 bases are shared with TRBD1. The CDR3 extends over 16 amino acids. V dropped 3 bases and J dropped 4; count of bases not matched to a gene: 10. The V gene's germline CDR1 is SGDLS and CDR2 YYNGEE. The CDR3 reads CASSAAAGTGAYEQYF. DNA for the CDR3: TGTGCCAGCAGCGCAGCAGCCGGGACAGGGGCGTACGAGCAGTACTTC.

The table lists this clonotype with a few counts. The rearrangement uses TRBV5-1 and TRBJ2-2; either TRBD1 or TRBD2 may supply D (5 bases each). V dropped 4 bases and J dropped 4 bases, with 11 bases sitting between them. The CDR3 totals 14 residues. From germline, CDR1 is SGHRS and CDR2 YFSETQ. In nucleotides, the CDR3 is TGCGCCAGCAGCATGGGGACGGCCACCGGGGAGCTGTTTTTT. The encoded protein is CASSMGTATGELFF. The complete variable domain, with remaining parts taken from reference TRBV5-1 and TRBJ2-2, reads KAGVTQTPRYLIKTRGQQVTLSCSPISGHRSVSWYQQTPGQGLQFLFEYFSETQRNKGNFPGRFSGRQFSNSRSEMNVSTLELGDSALYLCASSMGTATGELFFGEGSRLTVL.

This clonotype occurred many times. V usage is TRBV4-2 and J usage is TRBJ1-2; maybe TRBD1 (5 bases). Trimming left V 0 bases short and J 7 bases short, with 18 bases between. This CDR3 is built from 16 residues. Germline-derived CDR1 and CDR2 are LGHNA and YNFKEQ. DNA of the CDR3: TGTGCCAGCAGCCAAGATCCGGCGGGGGTCAGCGCTGGCTACACCTTC. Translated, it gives CASSQDPAGVSAGYTF.

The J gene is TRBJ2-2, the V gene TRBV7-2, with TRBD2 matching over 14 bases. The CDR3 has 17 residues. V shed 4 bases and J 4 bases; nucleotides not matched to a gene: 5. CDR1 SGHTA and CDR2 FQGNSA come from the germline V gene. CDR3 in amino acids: CASSSSGLAGATGELFF. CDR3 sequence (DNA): TGTGCCAGCAGCTCCTCGGGACTAGCGGGGGCCACCGGGGAGCTGTTTTTT.

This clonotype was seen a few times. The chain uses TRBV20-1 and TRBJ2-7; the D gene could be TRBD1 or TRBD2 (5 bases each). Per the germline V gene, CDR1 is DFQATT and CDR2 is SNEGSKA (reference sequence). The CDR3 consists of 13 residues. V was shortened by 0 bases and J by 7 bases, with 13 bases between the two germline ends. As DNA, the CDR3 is TGCAGTGCTAGAGAGGTCGGGGCGGGTGAGCAGTACTTC. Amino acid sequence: CSAREVGAGEQYF.

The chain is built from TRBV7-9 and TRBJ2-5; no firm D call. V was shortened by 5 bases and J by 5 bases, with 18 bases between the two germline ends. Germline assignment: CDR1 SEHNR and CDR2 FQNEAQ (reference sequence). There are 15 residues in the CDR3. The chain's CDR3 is CASSPQYVLVETQYF. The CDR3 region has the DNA TGTGCCAGCAGCCCACAGTACGTTCTCGTGGAGACCCAGTACTTC.

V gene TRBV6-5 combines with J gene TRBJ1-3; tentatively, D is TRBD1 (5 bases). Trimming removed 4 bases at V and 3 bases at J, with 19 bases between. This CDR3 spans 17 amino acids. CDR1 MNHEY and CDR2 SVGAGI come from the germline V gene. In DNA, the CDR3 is TGTGCCAGCAGTTTCTCGACAGAGGGGAAGGATGGAAACACCATATATTTT. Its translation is CASSFSTEGKDGNTIYF.

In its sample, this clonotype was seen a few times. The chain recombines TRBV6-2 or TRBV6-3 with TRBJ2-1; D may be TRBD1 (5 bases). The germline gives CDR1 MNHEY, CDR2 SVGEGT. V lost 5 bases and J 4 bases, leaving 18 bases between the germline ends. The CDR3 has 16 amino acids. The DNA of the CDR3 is TGTGCCAGCAGTCCGCTGGCGGACAACCTGTACAATGAGCAGTTCTTC. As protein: CASSPLADNLYNEQFF.

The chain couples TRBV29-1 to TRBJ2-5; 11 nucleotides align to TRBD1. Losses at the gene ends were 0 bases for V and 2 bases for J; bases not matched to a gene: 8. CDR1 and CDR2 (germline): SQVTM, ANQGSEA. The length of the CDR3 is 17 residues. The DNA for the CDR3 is TGCAGCGTTGAAGATGGGTGGACAGGGGGCGGGCAAGAGACCCAGTACTTC. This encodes CSVEDGWTGGGQETQYF.

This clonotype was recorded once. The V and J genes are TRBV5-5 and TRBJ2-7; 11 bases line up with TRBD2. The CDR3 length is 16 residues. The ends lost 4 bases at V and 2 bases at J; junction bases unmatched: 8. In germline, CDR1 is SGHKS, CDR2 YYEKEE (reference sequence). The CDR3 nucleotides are TGTGCCAGCAGCCCCCGGCTACTAGCGGGAGCCTACGAGCAGTACTTC. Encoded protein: CASSPRLLAGAYEQYF.

CDR3 nucleotides: TGTGCCAGCAGCTTAGGGGGACTAGCGTCCGGGGAGCTGTTTTTT. As protein: CASSLGGLASGELFF. This chain links TRBV7-2 with TRBJ2-2, with 10 bases fitting TRBD2. J lost 6 bases, V lost 1 base, and 2 bases had no gene match. CDR3 length: 15 residues. CDR1 and CDR2 (germline): SGHTA, FQGNSA.

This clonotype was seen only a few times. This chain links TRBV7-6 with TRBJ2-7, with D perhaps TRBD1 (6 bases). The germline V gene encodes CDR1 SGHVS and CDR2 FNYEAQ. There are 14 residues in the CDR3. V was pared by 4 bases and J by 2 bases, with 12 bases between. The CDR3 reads CASSSGTKTYEQYF. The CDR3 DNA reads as TGTGCCAGCAGCTCCGGGACAAAAACCTACGAGCAGTACTTC.